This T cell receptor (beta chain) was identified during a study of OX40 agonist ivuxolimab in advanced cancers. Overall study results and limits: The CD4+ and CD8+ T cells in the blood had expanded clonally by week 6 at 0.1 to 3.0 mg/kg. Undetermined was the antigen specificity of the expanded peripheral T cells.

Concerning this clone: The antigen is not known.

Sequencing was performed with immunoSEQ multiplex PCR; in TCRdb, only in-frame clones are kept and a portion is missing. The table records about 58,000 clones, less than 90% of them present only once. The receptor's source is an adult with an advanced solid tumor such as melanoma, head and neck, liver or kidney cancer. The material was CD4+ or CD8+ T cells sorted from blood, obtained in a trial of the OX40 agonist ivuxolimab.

DNA of the CDR3: TGTGCCAGCAGTTTATCATCAGTTAGGGAGTACGAGCAGTACTTC. Translated: CASSLSSVREYEQYF. The chain couples TRBV27 to TRBJ2-7, with TRBD2 as a possible D gene (5 bases). CDR1 and CDR2 (germline): MNHEY, SMNVEV (reference sequence). V was clipped by 0 bases and J by 4 bases, with 13 bases between them. The CDR3 has 15 residues.